The rows below give T cell receptor beta chains drawn from one sample of a study of OX40 agonist ivuxolimab in advanced cancers. The data were produced by immunoSEQ multiplex PCR, yet TCRdb's version contains in-frame clones alone and is incomplete. The table includes over 80,000 clones, just over 90% detected once. Material: CD4+ or CD8+ T cells sorted from blood, obtained in a trial of the OX40 agonist ivuxolimab. Receptors were obtained from an adult with an advanced solid tumor such as melanoma, head and neck, liver or kidney cancer. Both conserved end residues are part of each CDR3. The D gene is left open where the match is weak. Clone size, where shown, is once, few, many, or a class for clones that have expanded.

abundance,len,d_gene,v_gene,CDR3aa
NA,16,NA,TRBV9,CASSLSFQPSTDTQYF
NA,17,TRBD1,TRBV7-2,CASSQGTGAAGYNEQFF
NA,15,NA,TRBV5-1,CASSLEGGTTYEQYF
NA,16,NA,TRBV21-1,CASSAGQPATNEKLFF
NA,17,NA,TRBV7-3,CASSLKWGRNPNQPQHF
NA,14,NA,TRBV15,CATSRSGSNYEQYF
NA,14,NA,TRBV15,CATSRAGYNYGYTF
NA,13,NA,TRBV12-2,CASRLPGGDGYTF
NA,12,NA,TRBV12-5,CASGRMSEKLFF
NA,12,NA,TRBV4-1,CASKGPSYEQYF
NA,17,TRBD2,TRBV2,CASSERASGGNTGELFF
few,13,NA,TRBV6-6,CASSYRDGYGYTF
NA,14,TRBD1,TRBV5-4,CASSLLQGALGYTF
NA,15,TRBD2,TRBV5-6,CASSLVPGGPNTQYF
NA,16,NA,TRBV5-5,CASSLGTFSYTGELFF
NA,16,NA,TRBV7-2,CASSPILGDTGGTQYF
NA,17,NA,TRBV5-4,CASSRGSGRIAAGELFF
NA,17,NA,TRBV25-1,CASSGGAGGTFYNEQFF
NA,13,TRBD1,TRBV5-1,CASSRDRNTEAFF
NA,15,TRBD1,TRBV13,CASSLGQGLPSPLHF
NA,15,NA,TRBV18,CASSPTAPYNTEAFF
NA,12,NA,TRBV7-9,CASSLGYQPQHF
NA,15,NA,TRBV5-1,CASSLEPGSSYEQYF
NA,14,NA,TRBV6-1,CASAAPYVNQPQHF
NA,13,NA,TRBV4-2,CASSPQGPAEQYF
NA,17,NA,TRBV21-1,CASSPWPEGGEEEKLFF
NA,14,NA,TRBV11-3,CASSLEGVGDEAFF
NA,17,TRBD2,TRBV5-1,CASSLGGTSGSYNEQFF
NA,14,NA,TRBV27,CASSRGLSTDTQYF
NA,14,TRBD2,TRBV6-1,CASSEGLAPYEQYF
NA,15,TRBD1,TRBV6-1,CASSASTGDTYGYTF
once,15,TRBD1,TRBV6-6,CASSYPQGQNYGYTF
NA,14,NA,TRBV28,CASSPRGGVTEAFF
NA,14,TRBD1,TRBV27,CASSSAGGMETQYF
NA,15,TRBD2,TRBV11-1,CASSPTSGGAYEQYF
NA,12,NA,TRBV29-1,CSVEGVGDIQYF
NA,18,NA,TRBV18,CASSREPPAFPNTGELFF
NA,16,TRBD1,TRBV5-4,CASSRSGTGSGNTIYF
once,13,TRBD2,TRBV10-2,CASREGLANEQFF
once,15,NA,TRBV5-1,CASSLEAGPGNTIYF
few,12,NA,TRBV18,CASSPPSGELFF
NA,13,NA,TRBV25-1,CASTRGGDEKLFF
NA,15,NA,TRBV18,CASSIPRSGANVLTF
NA,18,NA,TRBV5-6,CASSLGAKGGYGQETQYF
NA,16,NA,TRBV11-3,CASSLVYGLLNTEAFF
NA,15,NA,TRBV28,CASSFYGGLQNTIYF
NA,15,TRBD1,TRBV11-3,CASSKRAGGLETQYF
NA,15,NA,TRBV6-5,CASSYSGGGYNEQFF
NA,15,NA,TRBV6-6,CASSYSAGLGNEQFF
NA,15,NA,TRBV11-3,CASSSQKGPGETQYF
NA,13,NA,TRBV11-3,CASSFLQGSEQYF
NA,15,TRBD2,TRBV6-5,CASSYGDPGRGEQFF
NA,13,NA,TRBV5-6,CASSLFANTEAFF
NA,13,NA,TRBV10-1,CASSDGQNTEAFF
NA,16,TRBD2,TRBV10-3,CAISPLLAGGGNEQFF